Listed below are T cell receptor beta chains from one sample, sequenced in a study of T cell responses to AZD1222 COVID-19 vaccine. Only in-frame clones appear in the TCRdb table, and some are missing; sequencing was by immunoSEQ multiplex PCR. The data show roughly 99,000 clones, just over 90% seen once. This specimen consisted of peripheral blood, obtained 28 days after the second AZD1222 dose. The receptors stem from an adult who received the AZD1222 COVID-19 vaccine. CDR3s include the opening cysteine and the closing phenylalanine or tryptophan. D genes are given only for firm matches. Expanded clones are given a class, and other clones once, few, many or no size at all.

d_call	v_call	j_call	clone_size	cdr3_nt	cdr3_aa
NA	TRBV20-1	TRBJ1-1	NA	TGCAGTGCTTATAGAAACACTGAAGCTTTCTTT	CSAYRNTEAFF
NA	TRBV7-9	TRBJ1-2	NA	TGTGCCAGCAGACCGGACAGTAAGAGAGGCTACACCTTC	CASRPDSKRGYTF
TRBD2	TRBV5-1	TRBJ2-5	NA	TGCGCCAGCAGCTTGGTAGCGGGGAGGGAGACCCAGTACTTC	CASSLVAGRETQYF
NA	TRBV5-4	TRBJ2-2	NA	TGTGCCAGCAGCAACGGAAGGGGTGCCACCGGGGAGCTGTTTTTT	CASSNGRGATGELFF
NA	TRBV6-2/TRBV6-3	TRBJ1-2	NA	TGTGCCAGCAGTTACTTGTGGGACGGGGTTAACTATGGCTACACCTTC	CASSYLWDGVNYGYTF
NA	TRBV6-5	TRBJ1-5	NA	TGTGCCAGCAACAAAATGTATCAGCCCCAGCATTTT	CASNKMYQPQHF
TRBD1	TRBV4-3	TRBJ1-6	few	TGCGCCAGCAGCCAAGATTTTGGGACAGGGGGCTCACCCCTCCACTTT	CASSQDFGTGGSPLHF
NA	TRBV5-6	TRBJ2-1	NA	TGTGCCAGCAGCTTCGGGGGATGGAATGAGCAGTTCTTC	CASSFGGWNEQFF
TRBD1	TRBV11-2	TRBJ1-2	NA	TGTGCCAGCAGCTCAAAGACAGGGTTGGACTATGGCTACACCTTC	CASSSKTGLDYGYTF
TRBD1	TRBV6-6	TRBJ1-5	NA	TGTGCCAGCAGTTCAGGGGGGAATCAGCCCCAGCATTTT	CASSSGGNQPQHF
NA	TRBV15	TRBJ1-6	once	TGTGCCACCAGCAGAGTAAAGCTAGATAATTCACCCCTCCACTTT	CATSRVKLDNSPLHF
NA	TRBV27	TRBJ1-1	NA	TGTGCCAGCAGTTTATTAGGTGTGTTGAACACTGAAGCTTTCTTT	CASSLLGVLNTEAFF
NA	TRBV6-5	TRBJ1-2	NA	TGTGCCAGCAGTTACTCGACGGGAGGGTATGGCTACACCTTC	CASSYSTGGYGYTF
TRBD1	TRBV19	TRBJ1-2	NA	TGTGCCAGTAGTACCACCGTGACAGGGCGATATGGCTACACCTTC	CASSTTVTGRYGYTF
TRBD2	TRBV7-2	TRBJ2-1	NA	TGTGCCAGTCTTCCCCCGGGAGGGCTATGGCAGTTCTTC	CASLPPGGLWQFF
NA	TRBV12-3/TRBV12-4	TRBJ1-1	NA	TGTGCCAGCAAGAAAGAGTTGAACACTGAAGCTTTCTTT	CASKKELNTEAFF
TRBD2	TRBV9	TRBJ2-7	NA	TGTGCCAGCAGCTCCAGACTAGCGGGAGACGAGCAGTACTTC	CASSSRLAGDEQYF
NA	TRBV7-2	TRBJ2-3	NA	TGTGCCAGCAGCTTAGGTGGTAGCCGCACAGATACGCAGTATTTT	CASSLGGSRTDTQYF
NA	TRBV7-2	TRBJ1-5	NA	TGTGCCAGCAGCTATCGACAGGACAGCAATCAGCCCCAGCATTTT	CASSYRQDSNQPQHF
TRBD1	TRBV3-1/TRBV3-2	TRBJ1-2	NA	TGTGCCAGCAGCCGACAGGGTGGCTACACCTTC	CASSRQGGYTF
TRBD2	TRBV7-2	TRBJ2-5	NA	TGTGCCAGCAGCGCCCCGGGACTAGCGGGAGGGCGGGAGACCCAGTACTTC	CASSAPGLAGGRETQYF
TRBD1	TRBV4-2	TRBJ2-4	NA	TGTGCCAGCAGCAGGAGACAGGGAGACGGGAAAAACATTCAGTACTTC	CASSRRQGDGKNIQYF
NA	TRBV7-2	TRBJ1-5	NA	TGTGCCAGCAGCTTAGGGACGGTAAGGAATCAGCCCCAGCATTTT	CASSLGTVRNQPQHF
TRBD1	TRBV27	TRBJ1-6	NA	TGTGCCAGCAGTTGGTGGACAGGGCCTAATTCACCCCTCCACTTT	CASSWWTGPNSPLHF
TRBD1	TRBV11-2	TRBJ2-5	NA	TGTGCCAGCAGCTTGGGACAGGGGGACGAAGAGACCCAGTACTTC	CASSLGQGDEETQYF
NA	TRBV5-1	TRBJ1-1	once	TGCGCCAGCAGCTTTCGGAAGGGGAACCTTGAAGCTTTCTTT	CASSFRKGNLEAFF
NA	TRBV27	TRBJ1-5	NA	TGTGCCAGCGCCTTACTAGGCGAACAGCCCCAGCATTTT	CASALLGEQPQHF
NA	TRBV11-3	TRBJ1-3	NA	TGTGCCAGCAGCCGCCAAAACAGGGACCCCATATATTTT	CASSRQNRDPIYF
TRBD1	TRBV19	TRBJ1-2	NA	TGTGCCAGTAGTCACCTGGGGACAGGCAATGGCTACACCTTC	CASSHLGTGNGYTF
TRBD1	TRBV7-9	TRBJ2-7	NA	TGTGCCAGCAGAAGACAGGGTAGCTCCTACGAGCAGTACTTC	CASRRQGSSYEQYF
NA	TRBV20-1	TRBJ1-1	NA	TGCAGTGCTAGTGCAGGGCGCACTGAAGCTTTCTTT	CSASAGRTEAFF
NA	TRBV6-2/TRBV6-3	TRBJ1-1	NA	TGTGCCAGCAGTTACTCGGGCATGAGCACTGAAGCTTTCTTT	CASSYSGMSTEAFF
TRBD2	TRBV4-1	TRBJ2-1	NA	TGCGCCAGCAGCCGAGGACTAGCGGGATACTCCTACAATGAGCAGTTCTTC	CASSRGLAGYSYNEQFF
TRBD1	TRBV5-4	TRBJ2-7	few	TGTGCCAGCAGCCTCAGGGGGTTCCACGAGCAGTACTTC	CASSLRGFHEQYF
NA	TRBV10-2	TRBJ2-2	NA	TGCGCCAGCAGTGTTGGCAGAGCGAACACCGGGGAGCTGTTTTTT	CASSVGRANTGELFF
NA	TRBV14	TRBJ2-2	NA	TGTGCCAGCAGCCCGCCCGGGACCCTCACCGGGGAGCTGTTTTTT	CASSPPGTLTGELFF
TRBD1	TRBV7-7	TRBJ2-7	NA	TGTGCTAGCAGCCGCAGGGGGCAGGACGAGCAGTACTTC	CASSRRGQDEQYF
NA	TRBV19	TRBJ2-7	NA	TGTGCCAGTAGTTGGGGGGTTCTCTACGAGCAGTACTTC	CASSWGVLYEQYF
NA	TRBV3-1/TRBV3-2	TRBJ1-2	NA	TGTGCCAGCAGCCAAGATCTGCGGGATGGCTACACCTTC	CASSQDLRDGYTF